This passage covers 15 T cell receptor beta chains from one sample sequenced in a study of control samples from healthy donors and cancer patients. Sequencing used immunoSEQ multiplex PCR; TCRdb keeps in-frame clones, though not all of them. Among 350,000 to 450,000 clones listed, 75% to 95% were seen once. Sample: PBMCs. The receptor source for this set is a man aged 40-55 years with head and neck cancer.

The CDR3 loop reads CASSFGIYGYTF. DNA for the CDR3: TGTGCCAGCAGTTTCGGGATCTATGGCTACACCTTC. V usage is TRBV28 and J usage is TRBJ1-2; D call uncertain. Deletions cut 3 bases from V and 4 bases from J, with 6 bases between. Per germline, CDR1 MDHEN and CDR2 SYDVKM. The CDR3 sequence is 12 residues long.

The genes are TRBV2 and TRBJ1-2; 8 nucleotides align to TRBD1. This CDR3 comprises 15 residues. Germline CDR1 is SNHLY and CDR2 is FYNNEI. Trimming cost V 5 bases and J 4 bases; bases outside gene matches: 9. The CDR3 here is CASSIRQGIGYGYTF. The DNA for the CDR3 is TGTGCCAGCAGTATTCGACAGGGGATAGGCTATGGCTACACCTTC.

The chain has TRBV10-1 and TRBJ1-3; D not resolved. V lost 0 bases and J lost 0, with 3 bases in between. This CDR3 is built from 14 residues. The germline V gene encodes CDR1 WNHNN and CDR2 SYGVQD (reference sequence). The DNA of the CDR3 is TGCGCCAGCAGTGAGTCAAGCTCTGGAAACACCATATATTTT. Amino acids: CASSESSSGNTIYF.

This chain joins TRBV5-1 and TRBJ2-1; TRBD2 aligns across 12 bases. V lost 0 bases, J lost 15 bases, and 7 bases stayed unmatched. This CDR3 region has 14 residues. Germline V CDR1 and CDR2: SGHRS, YFSETQ. The CDR3 here is CASSLALRTSGAFF. CDR3 sequence (DNA): TGCGCCAGCAGCTTGGCACTTAGGACTAGCGGGGCGTTCTTC.

The J gene is TRBJ2-6, the V gene TRBV28, with D uncertain. The CDR3 runs 14 residues. Trimming shortened V by 7 bases and J by 0 bases, and 7 bases separated the two germline ends. Germline CDR1 is MDHEN and CDR2 is SYDVKM. CDR3 coding DNA: TGTGCCAGCAATCGGTACTCTGGGGCCAACGTCCTGACTTTC. Protein sequence: CASNRYSGANVLTF.

The rearrangement uses TRBV11-1 and TRBJ1-5; D not resolved. Germline V gives CDR1 SGHAT, CDR2 FQDESV (reference sequence). CDR3 length: 13 amino acids. Trimming took off 2 bases at V and 3 bases at J, with 5 bases between the two ends. CDR3 nucleotides: TGTGCCAGCAGCTTACGGGACAATCAGCCCCAGCATTTT. It is translated as CASSLRDNQPQHF.

The rearrangement uses TRBV18 and TRBJ1-3; D remains unclear. There are 13 residues in the CDR3. Germline V gene sequence: CDR1 KGHSH, CDR2 LQKENI. The V end was cut by 1 base, the J end by 6 bases, with 7 bases between. The CDR3: CASSPLLLNTIYF. In DNA form, the CDR3 reads TGTGCCAGCTCACCACTACTGTTAAACACCATATATTTT.

The rearrangement uses TRBV27 and TRBJ1-3; D uncertain. The germline CDR1 and CDR2 sequences are MNHEY and SMNVEV (reference sequence). Trimming pared 6 bases from V and 0 bases from J, leaving 6 bases between. This CDR3 comprises 13 residues. The CDR3 DNA reads TGTGCCAGCAGCCCTGGCTCTGGAAACACCATATATTTT. Translated: CASSPGSGNTIYF.

The chain has TRBV5-5 and TRBJ1-6; weak D call: TRBD1 (5 bases). The ends were cut back, 2 bases at V and 8 bases at J, with 11 bases in the middle. CDR1 is SGHKS and CDR2 is YYEKEE in the germline V gene (reference sequence). The CDR3 has 14 residues. This chain's CDR3 is CASSLIGEHSPLHF. The CDR3 DNA is TGTGCCAGCAGCTTAATAGGGGAACATTCACCCCTCCACTTT.

The chain recombines TRBV3-1 (or the pseudogene TRBV3-2) with TRBJ2-6; no clear D. The CDR3 runs 14 residues. Germline V gene lookup returns CDR1 LGHDT and CDR2 YNNKEL (reference sequence). V lost 3 bases to trimming and J lost 0 bases, with 3 bases between them. The CDR3 sequence is CASSQDSGANVLTF. The DNA of the CDR3 is TGTGCCAGCAGCCAGGACTCTGGGGCCAACGTCCTGACTTTC.

The chain uses TRBV28 and TRBJ2-1; TRBD2 matches 15 bases. The CDR3 consists of 19 residues. J was trimmed by 0 bases and V by 5 bases; bases with no gene match: 8. Germline CDR1 reads MDHEN; CDR2 reads SYDVKM. For the CDR3, the DNA is TGTGCCAGCAGTCCTCGGACTAGCGGGGGGGCGAGCTCCTACAATGAGCAGTTCTTC. Amino acid sequence: CASSPRTSGGASSYNEQFF.

The chain recombines TRBV7-3 with TRBJ2-3, with 7 positions matching TRBD1. Trimming cost V 5 bases and J 4 bases; bases outside gene matches: 3. There are 13 residues in the CDR3. Germline CDR1 SGHTA, CDR2 FQGTGA. CDR3 bases: TGTGCCAGCAGCCAGACAGGGCCAGATACGCAGTATTTT. This sequence encodes CASSQTGPDTQYF.

The CDR3 sequence is CASSEVRRTDTQYF. In DNA, the CDR3 is TGCGCCAGCAGTGAGGTCCGGCGCACAGATACGCAGTATTTT. This chain joins TRBV10-1 and TRBJ2-3; D is undetermined. The V end was cut by 2 bases, the J end by 1 base, with 7 bases between. Germline CDR1 is WNHNN and CDR2 is SYGVQD (reference sequence). CDR3 length: 14 residues.

The chain carries TRBV19 and TRBJ2-6; D is ambiguous. Germline loops: CDR1 LNHDA, CDR2 SQIVND (reference sequence). The CDR3 contains 14 residues. Trimming took 9 bases from V and 2 from J, leaving 11 bases between them. CDR3 DNA: TGTGCCAGCCTACCTGGGGCTGGGGCCAACGTCCTGACTTTC. This codes for CASLPGAGANVLTF.

In nucleotides, the CDR3 is TGTGCCAGCAGCACGCGACAGGGTGTAAGAGGCACAGATACGCAGTATTTT. Translating it yields CASSTRQGVRGTDTQYF. The chain combines TRBV5-4 with TRBJ2-3; 7 bases match TRBD1. Germline lookup yields CDR1 SGHNT and CDR2 YYREEE (reference sequence). Losses at the gene ends were 4 bases for V and 1 base for J; bases not matched to a gene: 12. This CDR3 contains 17 residues. Supplemented by reference TRBV5-4 and TRBJ2-3, the full variable domain reads ETGVTQSPTHLIKTRGQQVTLRCSSQSGHNTVSWYQQALGQGPQFIFQYYREEENGRGNFPPRFSGLQFPNYSSELNVNALELDDSALYLCASSTRQGVRGTDTQYFGPGTRLTVL.